What follows is one TCR beta chain and its context. Its target is not known. This entry is derived from a study of cytomegalovirus exposure and HLA in healthy donors. Study findings and constraints: The dataset shows that most TCR sequences were rare, while some public TCRs occurred in many donors. The presence/absence work took it that sequencing depth was about the same across donors.

The CDR3 runs 16 residues. Germline V gene lookup returns CDR1 SGHDN and CDR2 FVKESK. The J segment lost 7 bases and the V segment lost 4 bases, leaving 6 bases of the junction unmatched. A multiplex PCR was run with 60 Vbeta primers and 13 Jbeta primers. TCRdb's table, derived via immunoSEQ multiplex PCR, lists solely in-frame clones and lacks some. The clone table shows around 70,000 clones, with the ten largest holding 4% to 5.5%. The specimen was PBMCs. The chain combines TRBV14 with TRBJ2-1, with 14 bases that match TRBD2. The sequence came from a man in his forties in good health and CMV-seronegative. For the CDR3, the DNA is TGTGCCAGCAGCCGATCGGGACTAGCGGGAGTAAATGAGCAGTTCTTC. The encoded protein is CASSRSGLAGVNEQFF.